The rows below give T cell receptor beta chains drawn from one sample of a study of blood T cell repertoires in COVID-19. Sequenced by immunoSEQ multiplex PCR; TCRdb stores in-frame clones only, minus some. The table has around 150,000 clones, 82% seen once. Sequenced material: peripheral blood. The receptors originated from a woman in her forties with COVID-19, enrolled during active disease. The CDR3 runs from the conserved cysteine through the conserved F or W. A D gene is named only where the DNA matches it firmly. A row's size may be missing; if present it is once, few, many or a size class.

V gene: TRBV15
clone size: .
J gene: TRBJ2-7
D gene: .
CDR3 length: 15
CDR3 protein: CATSREGTPSYEQYF
CDR3 DNA: TGTGCCACCAGCAGAGAAGGGACACCCTCCTACGAGCAGTACTTC

V gene: TRBV27
clone size: few
J gene: TRBJ1-6
D gene: .
CDR3 length: 13
CDR3 protein: CASSLSANSPLHF
CDR3 DNA: TGTGCCAGCAGTTTATCAGCCAATTCACCCCTCCACTTT

V gene: TRBV6-5
clone size: .
J gene: TRBJ1-2
D gene: TRBD1
CDR3 length: 13
CDR3 protein: CASSLGQDRAGTF
CDR3 DNA: TGTGCCAGCAGCCTCGGACAAGACAGGGCAGGAACCTTC

V gene: TRBV7-2
clone size: once
J gene: TRBJ2-1
D gene: .
CDR3 length: 16
CDR3 protein: CASSPLRSTRGNEQFF
CDR3 DNA: TGTGCCAGCAGCCCACTCCGTTCTACCCGCGGCAATGAGCAGTTCTTC

V gene: TRBV18
clone size: .
J gene: TRBJ2-3
D gene: .
CDR3 length: 12
CDR3 protein: CASSPSTNTQYF
CDR3 DNA: TGTGCCAGCTCACCATCGACAAATACGCAGTATTTT

V gene: TRBV15
clone size: .
J gene: TRBJ1-5
D gene: TRBD1
CDR3 length: 17
CDR3 protein: CATSRGPGQGVAQPQHF
CDR3 DNA: TGTGCCACCAGCAGAGGCCCGGGACAGGGTGTGGCTCAGCCCCAGCATTTT

V gene: TRBV30
clone size: .
J gene: TRBJ2-5
D gene: TRBD2
CDR3 length: 16
CDR3 protein: CAWSAIGTSGSKTQYF
CDR3 DNA: TGTGCCTGGAGTGCGATCGGGACTAGCGGGAGTAAGACCCAGTACTTC

V gene: TRBV18
clone size: .
J gene: TRBJ1-4
D gene: TRBD1
CDR3 length: 15
CDR3 protein: CASSPTTGSNEKLFF
CDR3 DNA: TGTGCCAGCTCACCCACGACAGGGAGTAATGAAAAACTGTTTTTT

V gene: TRBV3-1/TRBV3-2
clone size: once
J gene: TRBJ2-5
D gene: .
CDR3 length: 17
CDR3 protein: CASSQVGAGFRGETQYF
CDR3 DNA: TGTGCCAGCAGCCAAGTAGGTGCGGGGTTCCGGGGAGAGACCCAGTACTTC

V gene: TRBV30
clone size: .
J gene: TRBJ1-2
D gene: TRBD1
CDR3 length: 19
CDR3 protein: CAWSVGRSRQGALGYGYTF
CDR3 DNA: TGTGCCTGGAGTGTAGGAAGATCCCGGCAGGGGGCCCTGGGCTATGGCTACACCTTC

V gene: TRBV6-5
clone size: .
J gene: TRBJ2-3
D gene: .
CDR3 length: 15
CDR3 protein: CASSRFGGITDTQYF
CDR3 DNA: TGTGCCAGCAGTCGGTTTGGGGGGATAACAGATACGCAGTATTTT

V gene: TRBV7-9
clone size: .
J gene: TRBJ2-2
D gene: .
CDR3 length: 17
CDR3 protein: CASSLPSTASNTGELFF
CDR3 DNA: TGTGCCAGCAGCTTACCGTCGACAGCCTCGAACACCGGGGAGCTGTTTTTT

V gene: TRBV15
clone size: once
J gene: TRBJ2-7
D gene: .
CDR3 length: 15
CDR3 protein: CATSTRRGPSYEQYF
CDR3 DNA: TGTGCCACCAGCACACGGAGGGGTCCTTCCTACGAGCAGTACTTC

V gene: TRBV14
clone size: .
J gene: TRBJ1-3
D gene: .
CDR3 length: 14
CDR3 protein: CASSHTDSGNTIYF
CDR3 DNA: TGTGCCAGCAGCCATACAGACAGTGGAAACACCATATATTTT

V gene: TRBV9
clone size: .
J gene: TRBJ2-5
D gene: .
CDR3 length: 15
CDR3 protein: CASSPYGALQETQYF
CDR3 DNA: TGTGCCAGCAGCCCCTATGGGGCCCTCCAAGAGACCCAGTACTTC

V gene: TRBV27
clone size: .
J gene: TRBJ2-1
D gene: .
CDR3 length: 15
CDR3 protein: CASSTRQNPYNEQFF
CDR3 DNA: TGTGCCAGCAGTACCCGACAGAACCCCTACAATGAGCAGTTCTTC

V gene: TRBV6-6
clone size: few
J gene: TRBJ1-5
D gene: .
CDR3 length: 16
CDR3 protein: CASSYGRSHSNQPQHF
CDR3 DNA: TGTGCCAGCAGTTACGGTCGGTCCCATAGCAATCAGCCCCAGCATTTT

V gene: TRBV29-1
clone size: .
J gene: TRBJ2-1
D gene: TRBD2
CDR3 length: 13
CDR3 protein: CSFNGRGVDEQFF
CDR3 DNA: TGCAGCTTCAACGGGAGGGGGGTGGATGAGCAGTTCTTC

V gene: TRBV5-1
clone size: .
J gene: TRBJ2-1
D gene: .
CDR3 length: 15
CDR3 protein: CASSFFSSSYNEQFF
CDR3 DNA: TGCGCCAGCAGCTTCTTCTCGAGCTCCTACAATGAGCAGTTCTTC

V gene: TRBV7-6
clone size: .
J gene: TRBJ1-1
D gene: .
CDR3 length: 14
CDR3 protein: CASSYRDSNTEAFF
CDR3 DNA: TGTGCCAGCAGCTACCGGGACTCGAACACTGAAGCTTTCTTT

V gene: TRBV19
clone size: .
J gene: TRBJ1-3
D gene: .
CDR3 length: 15
CDR3 protein: CASAGAPSSGNTIYF
CDR3 DNA: TGTGCCAGTGCTGGAGCGCCTTCGTCTGGAAACACCATATATTTT

V gene: TRBV9
clone size: few
J gene: TRBJ2-3
D gene: TRBD2
CDR3 length: 14
CDR3 protein: CASSVRSGEDTQYF
CDR3 DNA: TGTGCCAGCAGCGTTAGAAGCGGGGAAGATACGCAGTATTTT

V gene: TRBV30
clone size: few
J gene: TRBJ2-3
D gene: .
CDR3 length: 12
CDR3 protein: CAWSLRADTQYF
CDR3 DNA: TGTGCCTGGAGTCTGCGGGCGGATACGCAGTATTTT

V gene: TRBV5-1
clone size: once
J gene: TRBJ1-2
D gene: TRBD1
CDR3 length: 14
CDR3 protein: CASRPGTGFAGYTF
CDR3 DNA: TGCGCCAGCAGACCCGGGACAGGGTTTGCGGGCTACACCTTC

V gene: TRBV5-1
clone size: .
J gene: TRBJ2-5
D gene: .
CDR3 length: 13
CDR3 protein: CASNLGGEETQYF
CDR3 DNA: TGCGCCAGCAACCTGGGGGGAGAAGAGACCCAGTACTTC

V gene: TRBV28
clone size: .
J gene: TRBJ2-1
D gene: .
CDR3 length: 16
CDR3 protein: CASSLPAAGINNEQFF
CDR3 DNA: TGTGCCAGCAGTTTACCGGCGGCAGGGATTAACAATGAGCAGTTCTTC

V gene: TRBV9
clone size: .
J gene: TRBJ1-1
D gene: .
CDR3 length: 13
CDR3 protein: CASSPGHSKEAFF
CDR3 DNA: TGTGCCAGCAGCCCGGGACACTCCAAGGAAGCTTTCTTT

V gene: TRBV5-4
clone size: few
J gene: TRBJ2-2
D gene: .
CDR3 length: 16
CDR3 protein: CASSFYGGVPVGELFF
CDR3 DNA: TGTGCCAGCAGCTTCTATGGCGGGGTCCCGGTTGGGGAGCTGTTTTTT